The clone carrying this T cell receptor (beta chain) was seen more than once but under ten times. Produced via immunoSEQ multiplex PCR; TCRdb's table is partial and in-frame only. There are about 110,000 clones in the sample; about 87% occur only once, and 6.5% to 9% lies in the top ten. This specimen belongs to a study of identifying expanded T cells in peripheral blood. Trimming shortened V by 6 bases and J by 7 bases, and 15 bases separated the two germline ends. The germline gives CDR1 SGHDN, CDR2 FVKESK. The CDR3 sequence is 13 residues long. The V gene is TRBV14, the J gene TRBJ1-2; perhaps TRBD1 as D (5 bases). The specimen sequenced was blood. This TCR was recovered from a person between 18 and 75 years old in good health. For the CDR3, the DNA is TGTGCCAGCAGTCTGACTGTGAGGGGTGGCTACACCTTC. Its protein is CASSLTVRGGYTF.